The text below deals with one T cell receptor (beta chain). The antigen is not known. These data originate in a study of graft-versus-host responses after intestinal transplantation. Study information: Recipients obtained multivisceral, liver-intestinal, or isolated intestinal transplants.

Assay used: immunoSEQ multiplex PCR; TCRdb lists only in-frame clones, some missing. This sample has about 99,000 clones, with 87% found just once. Germline V gives CDR1 SGHNT, CDR2 YYREEE (reference sequence). The V end lost 4 bases, the J end lost 3 bases, and 14 bases lay between the germline ends. CDR3 size: 14 residues. The rearrangement joins TRBV5-4 to TRBJ2-7; D may correspond to TRBD1 or TRBD2 (7 bases each). The sequenced sample was unstimulated CD4+ T cells sorted from spleen or lymph node cells, obtained before intestinal transplant. This clonotype originated in a human donor who received an intestinal transplant. The CDR3 nucleotides read TGTGCCAGCAGCGCCCAGGGGGGGGGCTACGAGCAGTACTTC. Amino acid sequence: CASSAQGGGYEQYF.